This T cell receptor (beta chain) appears in the sequencing data of a study of identical twins. Study outcomes and limitations: The models gave estimates that fell short of the out-of-frame TCR alpha sharing seen in monozygotic twins. Those out-of-frame alpha sequences shared by twins showed an excess of low generation probability. Analyses of zero insertions could be partly confounded by invariant MAIT and iNKT cells. With abundant cord blood beta clonotypes, insertions were fewer; memory repertoires showed no such pattern.

Trimming took off 0 bases at V and 4 bases at J, with 17 bases between the two ends. CDR1 and CDR2 from the germline V gene are DFQATT and SNEGSKA (reference sequence). CDR3 length: 16 amino acids. Points on this clonotype: Its antigen is undetermined.

TCRdb re-called the 5' RACE reads with MiXCR, one entry per CDR3 protein. Of about 890,000 distinct CDR3 sequences in the sample, 12% are singletons; the top ten hold 1.5% to 2%. The sample was also reused in another study, on yellow fever vaccine responses in identical twins.

The V and J genes are TRBV20-1 and TRBJ2-3; D unclear. The sequenced sample was PBMCs. This TCR was sampled from a woman aged 18-29 years in good health. CDR3 nucleotide sequence: TGCAGTGCTAGAGATTTGGGCGGACCTCTCCCAGATACGCAGTATTTT. Amino acid sequence: CSARDLGGPLPDTQYF.